The TCR beta chain described here comes from a study of T cells in Graves' hyperthyroidism and ophthalmopathy. General study findings and limits: Most expanded thyroid clonotypes above 0.001 also appeared in blood.

There are 15 residues in the CDR3. CDR1 and CDR2 (germline): GTSNPN, SVGIG (reference sequence). V was clipped by 0 bases and J by 2 bases, with 11 bases between them. This clonotype was seen ten or more times. The antigen remains unidentified. Hyperthyroidism in the patients, aged 18 to 65, was newly diagnosed and under 2 months in duration. Uncontrolled infection, other autoimmune disease, pregnancy and lactation each barred patients from inclusion. Isolation of PBMCs was performed on approximately 10 ml fresh peripheral blood. The TCR beta CDR3 regions underwent amplification using RNA transcripts as the source. An initial round of RT-PCR targeting the TCR CDR3 relied on the HTBI primer set. From the multiplex PCR reads, TCRdb called clonotypes with MiXCR, one entry per CDR3 protein. The sample shows 550,000 to 650,000 distinct CDR3 sequences, 14% of them seen only once.

The genes are TRBV30 and TRBJ1-5; D gene unclear. The clonotype originates from a woman in her 40s with Graves' hyperthyroidism. The material sequenced was blood. Here the CDR3 reads CAWSVGNSGNQPQHF. Written as DNA, the CDR3 is TGTGCCTGGAGTGTTGGGAATAGTGGCAATCAGCCCCAGCATTTT.